These 14 T cell receptor beta chains share one sample of origin, sequenced in a study of Ad26.COV2.S vaccination and SARS-CoV-2 variants. Method: immunoSEQ multiplex PCR; TCRdb's copy keeps in-frame clones and lacks some. The table includes some 300,000 clones, about 82% detected once. Treatment reported: about 20 received Ad26.COV2.S at low or high dose, single or two shots; several received placebo; per-sample allocation not given. Day 63 after the first vaccine or placebo injection was the time point for sampling. The starting material was peripheral blood, obtained in a trial of Ad26.COV2.S vaccine versus placebo. These TCRs come from a person aged 18-60 years who received the Ad26.COV2.S COVID-19 vaccine or a placebo.

The chain recombines TRBV28 with TRBJ2-7, with TRBD1 matching over 9 bases. In germline, CDR1 is MDHEN, CDR2 SYDVKM. With 5 bases clipped from V and 6 bases from J, the junction kept 17 bases outside the gene matches. The CDR3 spans 17 residues. The CDR3 is CASSPRGLGQGLGEQYF. CDR3 nucleotides: TGTGCCAGCAGTCCCAGGGGTTTGGGACAGGGTTTGGGCGAGCAGTACTTC.

V and J are TRBV6-5 and TRBJ2-7, with 9 positions matching TRBD2. J was trimmed by 7 bases and V by 8 bases; bases with no gene match: 12. Germline assignment: CDR1 MNHEY and CDR2 SVGAGI. There are 14 residues in the CDR3. The CDR3 DNA follows: TGTGCCAGCGCCCCTAGCGGGGCGAGGGGGGAGCAGTACTTC. This sequence encodes CASAPSGARGEQYF.

Here the CDR3 reads CASSPTEANQPQHF. The CDR3, as DNA: TGTGCCAGCAGTCCGACCGAGGCCAATCAGCCCCAGCATTTT. V is TRBV6-6 and J is TRBJ1-5, with D unresolved. CDR1 and CDR2 (germline): MNHNY, SVGAGI (reference sequence). The germline V and J ends were trimmed by 5 bases and 3 bases, with 11 bases remaining between them. This CDR3 spans 14 amino acids.

About this clone: A much larger clone is a single base away; this may be a read error. V usage is TRBV28 and J usage is TRBJ1-2, with D tentatively TRBD1 (5 bases). CDR1 is MDHEN, CDR2 SYDVKM, per germline. The CDR3 contains 13 residues. With 3 bases removed from V and 3 bases from J, the gap between germline ends came to 8 bases. The CDR3 nucleotides are TGTGCCAGCAGTTTGGCGGGGGACTATGGCTACACCTTC. It specifies CASSLAGDYGYTF.

The gene calls are TRBV11-3 and TRBJ2-5; the D is unclear. CDR3 length: 12 residues. V lost 8 bases to trimming and J lost 0 bases, with 7 bases between them. Germline CDR1 SGHNT, CDR2 YENEEA. The CDR3 sequence: CASGPYQETQYF. CDR3 coding DNA: TGTGCCAGCGGACCCTACCAAGAGACCCAGTACTTC.

This sequence joins TRBV2 and TRBJ2-5; D not resolved. The germline CDR1 and CDR2 sequences are SNHLY and FYNNEI. CDR3 length: 14 residues. V was trimmed by 8 bases and J by 5 bases, leaving 18 bases between them. CDR3 sequence reads: CASGPARALETQYF. The CDR3 region has the DNA TGTGCCAGCGGCCCCGCCCGCGCGTTGGAGACCCAGTACTTC. Full variable domain (rest looked up from reference TRBV2 and TRBJ2-5): EPEVTQTPSHQVTQMGQEVILRCVPISNHLYFYWYRQILGQKVEFLVSFYNNEISEKSEIFDDQFSVERPDGSNFTLKIRSTKLEDSAMYFCASGPARALETQYFGPGTRLLVL.

CDR3: CASSLGFAQVRFF. The CDR3 region has the DNA TGTGCCAGCAGCTTAGGGTTCGCCCAAGTTCGGTTCTTC. This chain uses TRBV7-2 with TRBJ2-1; D is ambiguous. Germline V gives CDR1 SGHTA, CDR2 FQGNSA. Trimming took 1 base from V and 15 from J, leaving 16 bases between them. The CDR3 has 13 residues.

Only a few counts were recorded for this clone. This chain uses TRBV5-4 with TRBJ1-6; D not resolved. This CDR3 has 16 residues. Per germline, CDR1 SGHNT and CDR2 YYREEE (reference sequence). V was shortened by 5 bases and J by 0 bases, with 12 bases between the two germline ends. Here the CDR3 DNA reads TGTGCCAGCAGTTCGACCGGGAGCTCCTATAATTCACCCCTCCACTTT. The encoded protein is CASSSTGSSYNSPLHF. Full variable domain (rest looked up from reference TRBV5-4 and TRBJ1-6): ETGVTQSPTHLIKTRGQQVTLRCSSQSGHNTVSWYQQALGQGPQFIFQYYREEENGRGNFPPRFSGLQFPNYSSELNVNALELDDSALYLCASSSTGSSYNSPLHFGNGTRLTVT.

The V gene is TRBV5-1, the J gene TRBJ2-3; D is perhaps TRBD2 (6 bases). The CDR3 is made up of 14 amino acids. Germline-derived CDR1 and CDR2 are SGHRS and YFSETQ. V lost 0 bases and J 6 bases, leaving 11 bases between the germline ends. CDR3 sequence (DNA): TGCGCCAGCAGCTTGGATTCTAGCGACGATACGCAGTATTTT. Encoded protein: CASSLDSSDDTQYF.

The chain carries TRBV4-2 and TRBJ1-5; D possibly corresponds to TRBD1 (6 bases). CDR1 is LGHNA and CDR2 is YNFKEQ in the germline V gene. This CDR3 has 15 residues. V lost 2 bases and J 2 bases, leaving 10 bases between the germline ends. The CDR3 region has the DNA TGTGCCAGCAGCCAATGGACAGCGGGCAATCAGCCCCAGCATTTT. It encodes CASSQWTAGNQPQHF.

This sequence joins TRBV7-2 and TRBJ2-2; 7 nucleotides line up with TRBD2. Trimming took 2 bases from V and 1 from J; bases not matched to a gene: 1. The CDR3 sequence is 15 residues long. CDR1 is SGHTA, CDR2 FQGNSA, per germline. The CDR3 bases are TGTGCCAGCAGCTTAAGCGGGGAGAACACCGGGGAGCTGTTTTTT. Its translation: CASSLSGENTGELFF.

The chain recombines TRBV19 with TRBJ1-6; 10 bases agree with TRBD1. CDR3 length: 15 residues. The V gene end was trimmed by 5 bases and the J gene end by 6 bases; junction bases not matched to a gene: 4. Germline V lookup: CDR1 LNHDA, CDR2 SQIVND (reference sequence). CDR3 nucleotides: TGTGCCAGTAGTCCGGACAGGGGGGGTAATTCACCCCTCCACTTT. As protein: CASSPDRGGNSPLHF.

J is TRBJ1-3 and V is TRBV6-5; D is undetermined. The CDR3 consists of 15 residues. Germline V gene lookup returns CDR1 MNHEY and CDR2 SVGAGI. Between the trimmed V and J ends, which lost 7 bases and 0 bases, there was a span of 13 bases. The CDR3 loop reads CASTATAASGNTIYF. CDR3 sequence (DNA): TGTGCCAGCACTGCGACGGCCGCCTCTGGAAACACCATATATTTT.

This chain connects TRBV14 to TRBJ1-1; D is possibly TRBD1 (5 bases). Trimming pared 4 bases from V and 2 bases from J, leaving 17 bases between. This CDR3 has 16 residues. In germline, CDR1 is SGHDN, CDR2 FVKESK. CDR3 amino acids: CASSRWWAGGNTEAFF. In DNA, the CDR3 is TGTGCCAGCAGCCGGTGGTGGGCGGGGGGAAACACTGAAGCTTTCTTT.